These 4 T cell receptor beta chains share one sample of origin, sequenced in a study of early T cells in non-severe SARS-CoV-2 infection. Each CDR3 protein gets one entry after TCRdb re-called the 5' RACE reads with MiXCR. The profile shows about 130,000 distinct CDR3 sequences, more than 12% of them singletons. Sequencing was performed on whole blood. The receptor set was obtained from an adult who was a healthcare worker with PCR-confirmed SARS-CoV-2 infection or an uninfected control (not recorded which).

As concerns this clonotype: At one end the junction does not follow the germline gene, possibly because of a read error. The chain combines TRBV18 with TRBJ1-1; perhaps TRBD1 as D (6 bases). The CDR3 has 14 residues. From germline, CDR1 is KGHSH and CDR2 LQKENI. Here the CDR3 reads CVSSPQGQNTEAFF. The CDR3 DNA sequence: TGTGTCAGCTCACCACAGGGACAGAACACTGAAGCTTTCTTT.

The genes are TRBV4-2 and TRBJ2-5; D is perhaps TRBD1 (6 bases). In germline, CDR1 is LGHNA, CDR2 YNFKEQ. Trimming shortened V by 0 bases and J by 5 bases, and 13 bases separated the two germline ends. CDR3 length: 15 amino acids. The CDR3 nucleotides read TGTGCCAGCAGCCAAGATCCAGGGGCCGGGGAGACCCAGTACTTC. It yields the protein CASSQDPGAGETQYF.

This clonotype has a handful of counts. The V gene is TRBV6-1, the J gene TRBJ2-3; D uncertain. Per germline, CDR1 MNHNS and CDR2 SASEGT. This CDR3 contains 12 residues. V gave up 10 bases and J gave up 2 bases, with 10 bases separating them. Written as DNA, the CDR3 is TGTGCCACGGCGAGGTTCACAGATACGCAGTATTTT. Residues: CATARFTDTQYF.

This clonotype was counted many times. CDR3 sequence: CSARQTSAGELFF. CDR3 DNA: TGCAGTGCTAGACAAACTAGCGCCGGGGAGCTGTTTTTT. This chain uses TRBV20-1 with TRBJ2-2; the match to TRBD2 covers 7 bases. CDR1 and CDR2 from the germline V gene are DFQATT and SNEGSKA (reference sequence). J gave up 6 bases and V 2 bases, and 3 bases lay outside the gene matches. The CDR3 runs to 13 residues.